These 15 T cell receptor beta chains came from one sample sequenced in a study of T-cell reconstitution after alpha-beta-depleted transplantation in children. The TCRbeta library incorporated unique molecular identifiers. A single record per CDR3 protein comes from TCRdb applying MiXCR to the PCR reads. The sample carries about 400,000 distinct CDR3 sequences, approximately 20% recorded once. Specimen: PBMCs from the stem cell graft donor, collected from the stem cell graft. The origin of the receptors is a human donor who donated a stem cell graft to a child with acute myeloid leukemia.

This clonotype turned up a few times. The rearrangement joins TRBV27 to TRBJ2-7; 9 bases are a match to TRBD2. Germline V gene sequence: CDR1 MNHEY, CDR2 SMNVEV (reference sequence). The CDR3 has 18 amino acids. V shed 0 bases and J 4 bases; nucleotides not matched to a gene: 13. The CDR3 DNA reads TGTGCCAGCAGTTTATCGGGACCCTATGGTAGCGGGAGATACGAGCAGTACTTC. The encoded protein is CASSLSGPYGSGRYEQYF.

This clonotype was observed a few times. The V and J genes are TRBV19 and TRBJ1-1; 9 bases match TRBD1. In germline, CDR1 is LNHDA, CDR2 SQIVND (reference sequence). CDR3 length: 15 amino acids. V shed 4 bases and J 0 bases; nucleotides not matched to a gene: 3. CDR3 in amino acids: CASSSWDRVNTEAFF. CDR3 DNA: TGTGCCAGTAGTAGTTGGGACAGGGTGAACACTGAAGCTTTCTTT.

This clonotype occurred a few times. The chain uses TRBV10-3 and TRBJ2-1, with TRBD2 matching 8 bases. With V trimmed by 2 bases and J by 8 bases, 8 bases remained unmatched. This CDR3 spans 15 amino acids. Per germline, CDR1 ENHRY and CDR2 SYGVKD. The CDR3 region is CAISEPGRASHEQFF. CDR3 nucleotide sequence: TGTGCCATCAGTGAGCCCGGGAGGGCCTCTCATGAGCAGTTCTTC.

The gene calls are TRBV7-2 and TRBJ2-2; D is ambiguous. The germline CDR1 and CDR2 sequences are SGHTA and FQGNSA. Trimming removed 2 bases at V and 6 bases at J, with 7 bases between. This CDR3 has 13 residues. This CDR3 is CASSLMEPGELFF. As DNA, the CDR3 is TGTGCCAGCAGCTTAATGGAGCCCGGGGAGCTGTTTTTT.

CDR3 sequence reads: CSALGHEIQAFF. CDR3 DNA: TGCAGCGCCTTGGGACACGAGATCCAAGCTTTCTTT. The chain joins TRBV29-1 to TRBJ1-1, with D tentatively TRBD1 (6 bases). This CDR3 has 12 residues. Germline V gives CDR1 SQVTM, CDR2 ANQGSEA. Trimming pared 7 bases from V and 9 bases from J, leaving 18 bases between.

V usage is TRBV4-3 and J usage is TRBJ2-2; weak D call: TRBD2 (5 bases). Germline assignment: CDR1 LGHNA and CDR2 YSLEER. The length of the CDR3 is 17 residues. Trimming took off 1 base at V and 4 bases at J, with 16 bases between the two ends. The CDR3 reads CASSQVTGVNGTGELFF. CDR3 in DNA: TGCGCCAGCAGCCAAGTAACCGGGGTGAATGGCACCGGGGAGCTGTTTTTT.

This chain links TRBV7-6 with TRBJ1-3; TRBD1 matches at 9 bases. J gave up 6 bases and V 4 bases, and 7 bases lay outside the gene matches. Germline lookup yields CDR1 SGHVS and CDR2 FNYEAQ. The CDR3 is 15 amino acids. CDR3 protein: CASSSIRQGENTIYF. CDR3 DNA: TGTGCCAGCAGCTCCATCAGACAGGGGGAAAACACCATATATTTT.

The chain joins TRBV30 to TRBJ2-2; D could derive from TRBD1 or TRBD2 (6 bases each). The V end lost 3 bases, the J end lost 3 bases, and 11 bases lay between the germline ends. Germline V CDR1 and CDR2: GTSNPN, SVGIG (reference sequence). The length of the CDR3 is 14 residues. In DNA, the CDR3 is TGTGCCTGGAGACCGGGGGCCTACACCGGGGAGCTGTTTTTT. This translates into CAWRPGAYTGELFF.

Many counts were recorded for this clonotype. The chain uses TRBV20-1 and TRBJ2-1; maybe TRBD2 (6 bases). The germline V gene has CDR1 DFQATT and CDR2 SNEGSKA (reference sequence). The length of the CDR3 is 15 residues. Trimming took 3 bases from V and 1 from J, leaving 13 bases between them. Here the CDR3 reads CSASSLAVSYNEQFF. CDR3 bases: TGCAGTGCTAGTTCACTAGCTGTTTCCTACAATGAGCAGTTCTTC.

The CDR3 protein is CASSRASTVEQFF. The CDR3 nucleotides are TGTGCCAGCAGCCGGGCGAGCACTGTTGAGCAGTTCTTC. The V and J genes are TRBV12-3 or TRBV12-4 and TRBJ2-1; D ambiguous. The CDR3 totals 13 residues. The V and J ends lost 6 bases and 9 bases respectively, with 15 bases between them.

The V gene is TRBV12-3 or TRBV12-4, the J gene TRBJ2-7, with D possibly called TRBD1 or TRBD2 (5 bases each). The CDR3 has 14 amino acids. Trimming stripped 2 bases from V and 0 bases from J, with 8 bases between. The CDR3: CASSLRGVSYEQYF. CDR3 in DNA: TGTGCCAGCAGTTTACGGGGCGTCTCCTACGAGCAGTACTTC.

This clonotype was seen repeatedly, ten times or more. The chain is built from TRBV5-4 and TRBJ2-7; a weak D match, TRBD2 (6 bases). With 0 bases removed from V and 5 bases from J, the gap between germline ends came to 12 bases. The V gene's germline CDR1 is SGHNT and CDR2 YYREEE (reference sequence). This CDR3 has 14 amino acids. The CDR3 DNA reads TGTGCCAGCAGCTTGGATCGGGAGAAGCACGAGCAGTACTTC. Translation: CASSLDREKHEQYF.

The chain couples TRBV20-1 to TRBJ2-3; 10 bases are a match to TRBD2. Germline CDR1 reads DFQATT; CDR2 reads SNEGSKA (reference sequence). The ends lost 0 bases at V and 4 bases at J; junction bases unmatched: 4. CDR3 size: 15 residues. CDR3 sequence reads: CSAREASGGPDTQYF. CDR3 bases: TGCAGTGCTAGAGAAGCTAGCGGGGGTCCAGATACGCAGTATTTT.

The chain combines TRBV6-5 with TRBJ1-6; TRBD1 is a possible D gene (5 bases). CDR1 and CDR2 (germline): MNHEY, SVGAGI. The V end lost 0 bases, the J end lost 9 bases, and 12 bases lay between the germline ends. CDR3 length equals 15 residues. The CDR3 DNA reads as TGTGCCAGCAGTTACTCCCGGGGCGGCTCTTCACCCCTCCACTTT. Protein product: CASSYSRGGSSPLHF.

This rearrangement joins TRBV5-1 to TRBJ2-1; 9 bases agree with TRBD1. V shed 7 bases, J shed 6 bases, and the junction held 11 bases outside the gene matches. Germline V gives CDR1 SGHRS, CDR2 YFSETQ. This CDR3 is 15 amino acids long. This chain's CDR3 is CASAEPGQGFNEQFF. The CDR3 coding sequence is TGCGCCAGCGCCGAACCGGGACAGGGTTTCAATGAGCAGTTCTTC.